The T cell receptor (beta chain) described here comes from a study of metastatic and nonmetastatic thyroid tumors. Whole-study context: Comparison of repertoires was carried out across blood and tumor or nodule tissue from malignant and benign thyroid patients. Study results and caveats: Benign nodules were reported to have significantly lower TCR beta diversity than malignant thyroid tumors, in blood and tumor.

No treatment of any kind had been given to any patient before thyroid surgery. The CDR3 has 14 amino acids. V shed 6 bases, J shed 4 bases, and the junction held 8 bases outside the gene matches. This clone turned up a few times. Its antigen remains unidentified. Original processing methods: Variation in CDR3 across clinicopathological groups served as the basis for constructing a distant-metastasis classifier in papillary thyroid cancer. MiXCR reprocessed the PCR reads for TCRdb. The V and J calls, along with clone size, are taken from TCRdb and not from the paper's own processing. Among roughly 20,000 clones listed, 20% to 25% were seen once.

Sequencing was carried out using adjacent normal tissue. The rearrangement links TRBV12-3 or TRBV12-4 to TRBJ1-1; TRBD1 aligns across 7 bases. The sequence was obtained from a female donor with papillary thyroid cancer or a benign thyroid nodule (not recorded which). Some clones in this sample may be carry-over from other donors' samples. This chain's CDR3 is CASSRQGGSTEAFF. The CDR3 nucleotides are TGTGCCAGCAGCCGACAGGGCGGGAGCACTGAAGCTTTCTTT.